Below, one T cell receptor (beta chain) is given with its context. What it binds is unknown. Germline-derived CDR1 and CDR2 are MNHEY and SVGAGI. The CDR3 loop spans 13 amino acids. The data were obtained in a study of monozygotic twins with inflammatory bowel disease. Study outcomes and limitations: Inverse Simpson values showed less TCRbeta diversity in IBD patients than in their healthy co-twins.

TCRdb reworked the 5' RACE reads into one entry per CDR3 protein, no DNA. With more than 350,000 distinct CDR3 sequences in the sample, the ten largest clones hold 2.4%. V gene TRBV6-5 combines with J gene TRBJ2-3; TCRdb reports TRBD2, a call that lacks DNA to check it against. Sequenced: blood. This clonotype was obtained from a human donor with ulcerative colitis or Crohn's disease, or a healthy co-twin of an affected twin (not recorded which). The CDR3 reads CASSRAAGDTQYF.